The T cell receptor beta chain described here comes from a study of early T cells in non-severe SARS-CoV-2 infection. Study details: Investigators sequenced bulk RNA drawn from unsorted whole blood, and chains remained unpaired.

This clonotype was counted a few times. The target antigen is unknown. This CDR3 spans 16 amino acids. Attachment of unique molecular identifiers was made to individual cDNA molecules. TCRdb itself ran the 5' RACE reads through MiXCR, one entry per CDR3 protein. The sample comprises roughly 120,000 distinct CDR3 sequences, about 15% of which are singletons, and around a fifth rests with the top ten. Study-wide results and limits: Database matching using VDJdb favored anti-spike CD8 responses, with private and CD4 specificities left missing.

The chain recombines TRBV21-1 with TRBJ2-1; TRBD1, the D gene given by the table, was not confirmed from the DNA. TRBV21-1 is reported as a pseudogene. The TCR comes from an adult who was a healthcare worker with PCR-confirmed SARS-CoV-2 infection or an uninfected control (not recorded which). Sequenced: whole blood. CDR3 sequence: CASSKEAGSEENEQFF. CDR3 DNA: TGTGCCAGCAGCAAAGAGGCCGGGTCGGAGGAGAATGAGCAGTTCTTC.